Included here is one T cell receptor (beta chain) sequence, with context. This record belongs to a study of blood T cell repertoires in COVID-19. Across the whole study: The analysed material was cDNA or gDNA that came from T cells, B-cell-depleted T cells, or PBMCs.

The CDR3 has 14 amino acids. The V gene lost 5 bases and the J gene lost 2 bases, with 12 bases spanning the gap. From germline, CDR1 is MNHEY and CDR2 SMNVEV (reference sequence). Measured with immunoSEQ multiplex PCR; TCRdb has only the in-frame clones, and not every one. Here the sample spans about 260,000 clones, more than 75% being singletons. The clonotype comes from a woman in her thirties or forties who had recovered from COVID-19. The chain has TRBV27 and TRBJ1-2; no definite D call. Input material: peripheral blood. CDR3 amino acids: CASSPFRENYGYTF. The DNA of the CDR3 is TGTGCCAGCAGTCCTTTCCGGGAAAACTATGGCTACACCTTC.